The T cell receptor beta chain under discussion was sequenced for a study of blood T cells in healthy people across ages. The use of a sample-barcoded 5' primer and a J-beta primer mix characterized a second PCR of about 6 to 12 cycles. MiXCR was run by TCRdb on the 5' RACE reads, yielding one entry per CDR3 protein. The sample has roughly 900,000 distinct CDR3 sequences; roughly 52% are singletons. This clonotype was counted a few times. At least 7 million PBMCs were isolated per sample. At least 5.5 micrograms of total RNA were extracted per sample. Germline values: CDR1 SGHRS, CDR2 YFSETQ. The CDR3 contains 14 residues. V was pared by 5 bases and J by 6 bases, with 15 bases between.

J is TRBJ2-1 and V is TRBV5-1, with D possibly being TRBD1 (5 bases). Sample: blood. The source is a man aged 25 to 45 in good health. For the CDR3, the DNA is TGCGCCAGCAGGGTGGGGCCATCCCTCAATGAGCAGTTCTTC. This gives the protein CASRVGPSLNEQFF. The entire variable domain, with the rest obtained from reference TRBV5-1 and TRBJ2-1, is as follows: KAGVTQTPRYLIKTRGQQVTLSCSPISGHRSVSWYQQTPGQGLQFLFEYFSETQRNKGNFPGRFSGRQFSNSRSEMNVSTLELGDSALYLCASRVGPSLNEQFFGPGTRLTVL.